This TCR beta chain was captured by sequencing in a study of cytomegalovirus exposure and HLA in healthy donors. Study background: Out of 398 genotyped donors, about 76% belonged to the Caucasian-associated ancestry cluster.

Study results and limitations: Follow-up analysis found HLA locus-dependent TCR association rates, highest for DRB1 and lowest for HLA-C. Per a prior analysis, the majority of TCR beta V segments were productive roughly 87% or roughly 30% of the time. Rare TCR sequences predominated, though certain public TCRs were found in many donors.

Researchers ran the PCR with 60 Vbeta and 13 Jbeta primers. Using immunoSEQ multiplex PCR, the repertoire was profiled, and TCRdb retains in-frame clones only, with some absent. This sample has some 130,000 clones, with more than 75% found just once. Trimming shortened V by 4 bases and J by 6 bases, and 18 bases separated the two germline ends. The CDR3 extends over 16 amino acids. CDR1 MGHRA and CDR2 YSYEKL come from the germline V gene. To note about this clone: Antigen specificity is unknown.

Sequencing was carried out using PBMCs. This TCR was sampled from a woman aged 50 to 60 in good health and CMV-seropositive. The V and J genes are TRBV4-1 and TRBJ2-2, with D unresolved. CDR3 sequence (DNA): TGCGCCAGCAGCCGGTCCTGGCCCCAAGTCGCCGGGGAGCTGTTTTTT. Its translation: CASSRSWPQVAGELFF.